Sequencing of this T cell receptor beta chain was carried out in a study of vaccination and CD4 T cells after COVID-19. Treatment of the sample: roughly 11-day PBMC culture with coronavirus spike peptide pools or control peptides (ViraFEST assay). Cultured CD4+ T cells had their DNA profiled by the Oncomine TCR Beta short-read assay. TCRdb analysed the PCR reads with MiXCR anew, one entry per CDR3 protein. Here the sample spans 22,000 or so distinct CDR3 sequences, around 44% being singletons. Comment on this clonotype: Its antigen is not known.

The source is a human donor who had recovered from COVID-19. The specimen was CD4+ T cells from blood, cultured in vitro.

CDR3 amino acids: CASSGQANTEAFF. CDR3 DNA: TGTGCCAGTTCGGGACAGGCGAACACTGAAGCTTTCTTT. V and J are TRBV6-1 and TRBJ1-1; 8 bases are a match to TRBD1. The ends lost 9 bases at V and 1 base at J; junction bases unmatched: 4. Germline CDR1 MNHNS, CDR2 SASEGT. This CDR3 is built from 13 residues.